A single T cell receptor beta chain is shown here with its context. The antigen is not known. These data are taken from a study of human T cells and chemical hapten exposure. General study results and limits: No alteration of TCRs above 1 in 1000 frequency was seen with DPC sensitization.

The CDR3 extends over 14 amino acids. V was clipped by 1 base and J by 2 bases, with 8 bases between them. Looked up from germline, CDR1 is SSHAT and CDR2 is FNYEAQ (reference sequence). In TCRdb, the 5' RACE reads were re-called with MiXCR into one record per CDR3 protein. The sample includes tens of thousands of distinct CDR3 sequences, approximately 7.7% of them seen just once. Someone pulled total RNA out of unfractionated whole blood. This TCR was recovered from a male donor in good health. The chain has TRBV7-7 and TRBJ2-5; D uncertain. CDR3 amino acids: CASSLGATQETQYF. The CDR3 coding sequence is TGTGCCAGCAGCTTAGGGGCTACTCAAGAGACCCAGTACTTC.